One sample yielded the 17 T cell receptor beta chains listed below, sequenced in a study of blood T cell repertoires in COVID-19. The method was immunoSEQ multiplex PCR; TCRdb's version includes in-frame clones alone and lacks a portion of them. The repertoire holds 250,000 to 300,000 clones, with roughly 90% as singletons. Input material: peripheral blood. These receptors were collected from a man aged 35 to 55 with acute or convalescent COVID-19.

The chain has TRBV5-4 and TRBJ2-7; a weak D match, TRBD2 (5 bases). The CDR3 has 16 amino acids. Trimming cost V 3 bases and J 3 bases, with 19 bases left between them. CDR1 is SGHNT, CDR2 YYREEE, per germline (reference sequence). The CDR3 DNA reads as TGTGCCAGCAGCTCAAGACCGGGGTCCCTCGGCTACGAGCAGTACTTC. It translates to CASSSRPGSLGYEQYF.

J is TRBJ1-1 and V is TRBV9; D might be TRBD1 (5 bases). The CDR3 is made up of 13 amino acids. Germline values: CDR1 SGDLS, CDR2 YYNGEE. V dropped 5 bases and J dropped 5 bases, with 13 bases sitting between them. As DNA, the CDR3 is TGTGCCAGCAGAGGCAGGGCTGGAACTGAAGCTTTCTTT. It encodes CASRGRAGTEAFF.

This sequence joins TRBV4-2 and TRBJ1-4, with TRBD1 matching 8 bases. Germline CDR1 and CDR2: LGHNA and YNFKEQ. Losses at the gene ends were 3 bases for V and 4 bases for J; bases not matched to a gene: 7. The CDR3 is 16 residues long. CDR3 bases: TGTGCCAGCAGCCAGGGCCGGGACAGGAGTAATGAAAAACTGTTTTTT. It encodes CASSQGRDRSNEKLFF.

The genes are TRBV23-1 and TRBJ1-6; D gene ambiguous. TRBV23-1 is an open reading frame whose function is uncertain. The V and J ends lost 8 bases and 0 bases respectively, with 17 bases between them. This CDR3 has 17 residues. CDR3 loop: CASGTRPTGSYNSPLHF. The CDR3 region has the DNA TGCGCCAGCGGAACTCGACCGACTGGCTCCTATAATTCACCCCTCCACTTT.

This chain uses TRBV5-6 with TRBJ2-5; TRBD2 is a possible D gene (6 bases). The CDR3 sequence is 14 residues long. Between the trimmed V and J ends, which lost 4 bases and 9 bases, there was a span of 19 bases. The germline V gene has CDR1 SGHDT and CDR2 YYEEEE. The CDR3: CASSLGLSQDAQYF. The CDR3 DNA reads as TGTGCCAGCAGCCTGGGACTTTCCCAAGACGCCCAGTACTTC.

The chain is built from TRBV4-1 and TRBJ2-7; 13 nucleotides match TRBD2. V was clipped by 5 bases and J by 7 bases; unmatched bases: 8. The CDR3 has 15 residues. The V gene's germline CDR1 is MGHRA and CDR2 YSYEKL. In DNA, the CDR3 is TGCGCCAGCAGCACACGACTAGCGGGGGGTGGAGAGCAGTACTTC. This sequence encodes CASSTRLAGGGEQYF.

The chain couples TRBV2 to TRBJ1-5; 8 positions match TRBD1. This CDR3 is 13 amino acids long. V shed 8 bases, J shed 8 bases, and the junction held 8 bases outside the gene matches. CDR1 SNHLY and CDR2 FYNNEI come from the germline V gene. The CDR3 region has the DNA TGTGCCAGCCTGGGACAGGTCTTGGAGCCCCAGCATTTT. This translates into CASLGQVLEPQHF. Together with reference TRBV2 and TRBJ1-5, the CDR3 gives the full variable domain: EPEVTQTPSHQVTQMGQEVILRCVPISNHLYFYWYRQILGQKVEFLVSFYNNEISEKSEIFDDQFSVERPDGSNFTLKIRSTKLEDSAMYFCASLGQVLEPQHFGDGTRLSIL.

The V gene is TRBV7-8, the J gene TRBJ1-1; D is undetermined. Per the germline V gene, CDR1 is SGHVS and CDR2 is FQNEAQ. There are 14 residues in the CDR3. Trimming pared 0 bases from V and 1 base from J, leaving 6 bases between. The CDR3, as DNA: TGTGCCAGCAGCTTAGCGGCCCCGAACACTGAAGCTTTCTTT. This encodes CASSLAAPNTEAFF.

This clone appeared once. V is TRBV5-1 and J is TRBJ1-6; 8 bases are a match to TRBD1. V lost 0 bases and J lost 7; bases outside the gene matches: 6. The length of the CDR3 is 16 residues. The V gene's germline CDR1 is SGHRS and CDR2 YFSETQ. CDR3 protein: CASSLGGQGWNSPLHF. DNA for the CDR3: TGCGCCAGCAGCTTGGGCGGACAGGGCTGGAATTCACCCCTCCACTTT.

The chain links TRBV19 to TRBJ2-2; D may be TRBD1 (6 bases). Trimming pared 3 bases from V and 3 bases from J, leaving 11 bases between. The germline gives CDR1 LNHDA, CDR2 SQIVND (reference sequence). The CDR3 contains 15 residues. CDR3 in DNA: TGTGCCAGTAGTATGGGGGCAGGGTACACCGGGGAGCTGTTTTTT. It codes for CASSMGAGYTGELFF.

For the CDR3, the DNA is TGTGCCAGCAGTTTCCTGACAGGGGCTACTAACTATGGCTACACCTTC. It codes for CASSFLTGATNYGYTF. The V gene is TRBV6-5, the J gene TRBJ1-2, with 8 bases lining up with TRBD1. This CDR3 spans 16 amino acids. Germline loops: CDR1 MNHEY, CDR2 SVGAGI. V shed 4 bases and J 0 bases; nucleotides not matched to a gene: 7.

The V call is TRBV12-3 or TRBV12-4, the J call TRBJ1-2; 7 nucleotides match TRBD1. V shed 3 bases, J shed 6 bases, and the junction held 4 bases outside the gene matches. The CDR3 spans 13 residues. The CDR3 bases are TGTGCCAGCAGTTTTAGGGGGCAAGATGGCTACACCTTC. Amino acids: CASSFRGQDGYTF.

The V and J genes are TRBV7-9 and TRBJ1-5, with 7 nucleotides matching TRBD1. Germline CDR1 is SEHNR and CDR2 is FQNEAQ (reference sequence). This CDR3 has 16 amino acids. The junction had 12 bases not matched to a gene; V was cut back by 3 bases and J by 7 bases. The CDR3 is CASSLGVAGGKQPQHF. CDR3 in DNA: TGTGCCAGCAGCTTGGGAGTCGCAGGGGGAAAGCAGCCCCAGCATTTT.

The chain links TRBV5-1 to TRBJ2-6; 8 bases agree with TRBD1. V lost 2 bases, J lost 0 bases, and 1 base stayed unmatched. From germline, CDR1 is SGHRS and CDR2 YFSETQ. There are 16 residues in the CDR3. The CDR3 bases are TGCGCCAGCAGCTTAACAGGGGGCTCTGGGGCCAACGTCCTGACTTTC. This codes for CASSLTGGSGANVLTF.

This clone occurred once. The DNA is omitted, as the CDR3 cannot be located on it reliably, and the CDR3 follows TCRdb's listing. This chain joins TRBV24-1 and TRBJ2-2; the table names TRBD1, a call not compared with the DNA. Termini included, the CDR3 measures 17 amino acids. Germline assignment: CDR1 KGHDR and CDR2 SFDVKD. The CDR3: CATSDLISGFGAGELFF.

This sequence joins TRBV24-1 and TRBJ2-2; 7 bases agree with TRBD2. The V gene's germline CDR1 is KGHDR and CDR2 SFDVKD. The CDR3 contains 15 residues. The junction had 3 bases not matched to a gene; V was cut back by 4 bases and J by 2 bases. CDR3 nucleotide sequence: TGTGCCACCAGTGACCAGGGACTAAACACCGGGGAGCTGTTTTTT. This translates into CATSDQGLNTGELFF.

The chain combines TRBV5-5 with TRBJ2-3, with TRBD1 matching over 12 bases. In germline, CDR1 is SGHKS, CDR2 YYEKEE (reference sequence). V was pared by 4 bases and J by 5 bases, with 11 bases of the junction left unmatched. This CDR3 region has 17 residues. The CDR3 here is CASSPPGQGARGDTQYF. The CDR3 nucleotides are TGTGCCAGCAGCCCTCCGGGACAGGGGGCTCGGGGAGATACGCAGTATTTT.